This T cell receptor beta chain was sequenced for a study of blood T cell repertoires in COVID-19. As for the study in general: The study drew acute and convalescent COVID-19 samples from the United States, Italy and Spain. The analysed material was cDNA or gDNA that came from T cells, B-cell-depleted T cells, or PBMCs.

Data came from immunoSEQ multiplex PCR; TCRdb stores just in-frame clones and leaves some out. The sample holds hundreds of thousands of clones, approximately 89% seen once. This clonotype originated in a woman aged 45-65 years who had recovered from COVID-19. The sample taken for sequencing was peripheral blood.

For the CDR3, the DNA is TGTGCCAGCAGCTTCGACAGGAACGAGCAGTACTTC. This encodes CASSFDRNEQYF. J is TRBJ2-7 and V is TRBV11-2; a weak D match, TRBD1 (6 bases). Per germline, CDR1 SGHAT and CDR2 FQNNGV. V lost 3 bases to trimming and J lost 5 bases, with 8 bases between them. CDR3 length: 12 residues. Full variable domain (rest looked up from reference TRBV11-2 and TRBJ2-7): EAGVAQSPRYKIIEKRQSVAFWCNPISGHATLYWYQQILGQGPKLLIQFQNNGVVDDSQLPKDRFSAERLKGVDSTLKIQPAKLEDSAVYLCASSFDRNEQYFGPGTRLTVT.